The rows below give T cell receptor beta chains drawn from one sample of a study of graft-versus-host responses after intestinal transplantation. Antigens of these TCRs are unknown. Assay: immunoSEQ multiplex PCR; the TCRdb copy retains only in-frame clones and omits some. The sample lists some 90,000 clones; about 90% were seen once. The sequenced sample was unstimulated CD4+ T cells sorted from spleen or lymph node cells, obtained before intestinal transplant. These receptor sequences come from a human donor who received an intestinal transplant. Each CDR3 is given with its conserved first and last residue. The D gene is left open where the match is weak. Rows may omit the clone size; those that give it use once, few, many or a size class.

>once|TRBD2|TRBJ2-3|TRBV9
CASSYSGGADTQYF
TGTGCCAGCAGCTATAGCGGGGGGGCGGATACGCAGTATTTT
>NA|NA|TRBJ1-1|TRBV9
CASSVGGVNTEAFF
TGTGCCAGCAGCGTAGGGGGGGTGAACACTGAAGCTTTCTTT
>NA|NA|TRBJ1-6|TRBV28
CASSLSAPAGPYNSPLHF
TGTGCCAGCAGTTTGTCGGCCCCGGCGGGTCCCTATAATTCACCCCTCCACTTT
>NA|NA|TRBJ2-2|TRBV7-3
CASGPNTGELFF
TGTGCTAGCGGCCCGAACACCGGGGAGCTGTTTTTT
>NA|NA|TRBJ1-6|TRBV7-2
CASSPRSGSNSPLHF
TGTGCCAGCAGCCCGCGGTCAGGGTCTAATTCACCCCTCCACTTT
>NA|TRBD1|TRBJ1-5|TRBV5-6
CASNRLGTGNQPQHF
TGTGCCAGCAACCGACTCGGGACAGGCAATCAGCCCCAGCATTTT
>NA|NA|TRBJ2-7|TRBV11-2
CASSLVAGSSYEQYF
TGTGCCAGCAGCTTAGTGGCGGGGAGCTCCTACGAGCAGTACTTC
>NA|TRBD2|TRBJ2-1|TRBV5-1
CASSLAVLAGAHGQFF
TGCGCCAGCAGCTTGGCCGTACTAGCGGGGGCCCACGGGCAGTTCTTC
>NA|NA|TRBJ2-3|TRBV11-3
CASSLDWGHTQYF
TGTGCCAGCAGCTTAGATTGGGGGCATACGCAGTATTTT
>NA|NA|TRBJ1-1|TRBV18
CASSPDTEAFF
TGTGCCAGCTCACCCGACACTGAAGCTTTCTTT
>NA|NA|TRBJ1-2|TRBV11-2
CASSHLREANYGYTF
TGTGCCAGCAGCCACCTCAGGGAGGCTAACTATGGCTACACCTTC
>NA|TRBD1|TRBJ1-5|TRBV6-6
CASSLGQGAPEEPQHF
TGTGCCAGCAGCCTTGGACAGGGGGCCCCAGAGGAGCCCCAGCATTTT
>once|TRBD2|TRBJ2-1|TRBV5-4
CASSLTGGWEQFF
TGTGCCAGCAGCTTGACGGGGGGTTGGGAGCAGTTCTTC
>NA|NA|TRBJ1-1|TRBV4-1
CASSQAKGPNTEAFF
TGCGCCAGCAGCCAAGCGAAGGGGCCGAACACTGAAGCTTTCTTT
>NA|NA|TRBJ2-3|TRBV5-1
CASSLVGGAPDTQYF
TGCGCCAGCAGCTTGGTTGGGGGGGCCCCAGATACGCAGTATTTT
>NA|NA|TRBJ2-5|TRBV18
CASSPPTGPWTQYF
TGTGCCAGCTCACCACCGACAGGCCCGTGGACCCAGTACTTC
>NA|NA|TRBJ2-2|TRBV7-8
CASSLGQNTGELFF
TGTGCCAGCAGCTTAGGGCAAAACACCGGGGAGCTGTTTTTT
>once|NA|TRBJ2-5|TRBV11-1
CASSLGLSGETQYF
TGTGCCAGCAGCTTAGGGCTTAGCGGAGAGACCCAGTACTTC
>few|TRBD1|TRBJ2-2|TRBV29-1
CSARTGTNTGELFF
TGCAGCGCTCGGACAGGGACAAACACCGGGGAGCTGTTTTTT
>NA|NA|TRBJ2-7|TRBV27
CASSPGLPITYEQYF
TGTGCCAGCAGCCCCGGACTCCCGATTACCTACGAGCAGTACTTC
>NA|TRBD1|TRBJ2-1|TRBV5-6
CASSLDRGVNVNEQFF
TGTGCCAGCAGCTTGGACAGGGGCGTAAATGTCAATGAGCAGTTCTTC
>NA|NA|TRBJ1-1|TRBV6-5
CASRHRVGTEAFF
TGTGCCAGCAGACACAGGGTGGGCACTGAAGCTTTCTTT
>NA|TRBD1|TRBJ2-7|TRBV10-3
CAISEGTAPYEQYF
TGTGCCATCAGTGAAGGGACAGCTCCCTACGAGCAGTACTTC
>NA|TRBD2|TRBJ2-7|TRBV29-1
CSVRTSADEQYF
TGCAGCGTTCGGACTAGCGCCGACGAGCAGTACTTC
>NA|NA|TRBJ2-6|TRBV7-3
CASSLQGGANVLTF
TGTGCCAGCAGCTTACAGGGTGGGGCCAACGTCCTGACTTTC
>NA|TRBD1|TRBJ1-1|TRBV5-1
CASSFLQGYTEAFF
TGCGCCAGCAGCTTTCTACAGGGGTACACTGAAGCTTTCTTT
>NA|NA|TRBJ2-3|TRBV5-1
CASSLEGFGGTDTQYF
TGCGCCAGCAGCTTGGAAGGTTTCGGGGGCACAGATACGCAGTATTTT
>NA|TRBD2|TRBJ2-1|TRBV27
CASSPGLSVNEQFF
TGTGCCAGCAGTCCGGGACTATCTGTCAATGAGCAGTTCTTC
>NA|NA|TRBJ1-4|TRBV5-1
CASRRDNEKLFF
TGCGCCAGCAGACGGGATAATGAAAAACTGTTTTTT
>NA|NA|TRBJ1-5|TRBV2
CASRISDNRNQPQHF
TGTGCCAGCAGAATATCGGACAACCGCAATCAGCCCCAGCATTTT
>NA|NA|TRBJ1-4|TRBV6-5
CASSPREAEKLFF
TGTGCCAGCAGTCCCCGGGAAGCTGAAAAACTGTTTTTT
>NA|NA|TRBJ1-1|TRBV20-1
CSASPAFF
TGCAGTGCTAGTCCGGCTTTCTTT
>NA|NA|TRBJ2-1|TRBV4-2
CASSQEPPPENEQFF
TGTGCCAGCAGCCAAGAGCCCCCCCCCGAGAATGAGCAGTTCTTC
>NA|NA|TRBJ1-3|TRBV6-5
CASRDTTNTIYF
TGTGCCAGCAGGGACACTACAAACACCATATATTTT
>NA|TRBD2|TRBJ2-1|TRBV10-2
CASSGASGYNEQFF
TGCGCCAGCAGTGGGGCTAGCGGCTACAATGAGCAGTTCTTC
>NA|TRBD1|TRBJ1-1|TRBV6-5
CASSAPQGTEAFF
TGTGCCAGCAGTGCACCACAGGGGACTGAAGCTTTCTTT
>NA|NA|TRBJ2-2|TRBV7-7
CASSLIGGSPGELFF
TGTGCTAGCAGCTTAATCGGAGGGTCCCCCGGGGAGCTGTTTTTT
>once|NA|TRBJ2-1|TRBV10-2
CASSEAGVNEQFF
TGCGCCAGCAGTGAGGCAGGGGTGAATGAGCAGTTCTTC
>NA|NA|TRBJ2-2|TRBV11-1
CASSLNKIDTNTGELFF
TGTGCCAGCAGCTTAAATAAGATTGACACTAACACCGGGGAGCTGTTTTTT
>once|TRBD2|TRBJ2-5|TRBV5-5
CASSLGLAGQWETQYF
TGTGCCAGCAGCTTGGGACTAGCGGGGCAATGGGAGACCCAGTACTTC
>NA|TRBD2|TRBJ2-7|TRBV5-6
CASSRLAGGPIEQYF
TGTGCCAGCAGCAGACTAGCGGGGGGGCCCATCGAGCAGTACTTC
>NA|TRBD1|TRBJ2-7|TRBV5-1
CASSEGAQGASYEQYF
TGCGCCAGCAGCGAGGGGGCCCAGGGGGCTTCCTACGAGCAGTACTTC
>NA|TRBD2|TRBJ2-3|TRBV2
CASSEGGGGTDTQYF
TGTGCCAGCAGTGAAGGCGGGGGGGGCACAGATACGCAGTATTTT
>NA|TRBD2|TRBJ2-3|TRBV5-4
CASSLAGGRTDTQYF
TGTGCCAGCAGCCTAGCGGGGGGGCGCACAGATACGCAGTATTTT